This is a list of T cell receptor beta chains from one sample in a study of blood T cell repertoires in COVID-19. Data came from immunoSEQ multiplex PCR; TCRdb stores just in-frame clones and leaves some out. In the table there are some 90,000 clones, 80% to 90% of which are singletons. The sample comprised peripheral blood. The receptors originated from a woman of 80 years or more with acute or convalescent COVID-19. Both conserved end residues are part of each CDR3. Each record gives: D gene, J gene, V gene, clone size, CDR3 DNA, CDR3 protein. A D gene is named only where the DNA matches it firmly. Clone size is given for some rows only: seen once, a few or many times, or a class if the clone is expanded.

-	TRBJ1-2	TRBV4-1	-	TGCGCCAGCAGCCAAGAGGGGCAGCAGGACTATGGCTACACCTTC	CASSQEGQQDYGYTF
-	TRBJ1-5	TRBV7-2	once	TGTGCCAGCAGCTTAGAAGGGGGATTCAATCAGCCCCAGCATTTT	CASSLEGGFNQPQHF
-	TRBJ2-3	TRBV29-1	-	TGCAGCGTCGGTCTGAGCACAGATACGCAGTATTTT	CSVGLSTDTQYF
-	TRBJ1-2	TRBV6-1	once	TGTGCCAGCAGTGCCGGCGCGGGGGGAATGGACTATGGCTACACCTTC	CASSAGAGGMDYGYTF
-	TRBJ2-2	TRBV18	-	TGTGCCAGCTCACTGATCAGGGGTACGAACACCGGGGAGCTGTTTTTT	CASSLIRGTNTGELFF
TRBD1	TRBJ2-7	TRBV27	-	TGTGCCAGCAGTTCCTCCGGGACAGGGTACCACGAGCAGTACTTC	CASSSSGTGYHEQYF
-	TRBJ2-7	TRBV24-1	-	TGTGCCACCAGTGATTCGACTCCAACGGGGGGCACCTACGAGCAGTACTTC	CATSDSTPTGGTYEQYF
-	TRBJ1-1	TRBV5-1	-	TGCGCCAGCAGCTTGGAACATGCGGGGGCCACTGAAGCTTTCTTT	CASSLEHAGATEAFF
-	TRBJ1-1	TRBV7-8	once	TGTGCCAGCAGCTCAGACAGTTACCAAGCTTTCTTT	CASSSDSYQAFF
-	TRBJ1-2	TRBV28	-	TGTGCCAGCAGTCTAACCCCAGGGGTCTATGGCTACACCTTC	CASSLTPGVYGYTF
-	TRBJ1-2	TRBV12-3/TRBV12-4	-	TGTGCCAGCAGTTTGGCTTCCAACTATGGCTACACCTTC	CASSLASNYGYTF
TRBD1	TRBJ1-2	TRBV10-3	-	TGTGCCATCAGTGAGAGGGACAGGGGAAACGGCTACACCTTC	CAISERDRGNGYTF
-	TRBJ1-4	TRBV29-1	once	TGCAGCGTTGGGGCAGGGAATGAAAAACTGTTTTTT	CSVGAGNEKLFF
TRBD2	TRBJ2-1	TRBV7-9	-	TGTGCCAGCAGCGCAGCTAGCGGGGGGGCGGTCGATGAGCAGTTCTTC	CASSAASGGAVDEQFF
-	TRBJ1-3	TRBV6-5	-	TGTGCCAGCAGTTACGGGACTGTTGGAAACACCATATATTTT	CASSYGTVGNTIYF
-	TRBJ1-2	TRBV7-6	-	TGTGCCAGCAGCTTATCAGGGATAGGAGCTAACTATGGCTACACCTTC	CASSLSGIGANYGYTF
-	TRBJ2-6	TRBV3-1/TRBV3-2	-	TGTGCCAGCAGCCCTCACAGGGCCTCTGGGGCCAACGTCCTGACTTTC	CASSPHRASGANVLTF
TRBD1	TRBJ2-5	TRBV5-5	-	TGTGCCAGCAGCTTGATGCAGGGGGCCTTCCAAGAGACCCAGTACTTC	CASSLMQGAFQETQYF
-	TRBJ1-2	TRBV27	-	TGTGCCAGCAGTTTTGTCGATCGAGGTGGGGGCTACACCTTC	CASSFVDRGGGYTF
TRBD1	TRBJ2-2	TRBV30	-	TGTGCCTGGAGTGGCGTAGGGGGCGAGCTACTCACCGGGGAGCTGTTTTTT	CAWSGVGGELLTGELFF
TRBD1	TRBJ2-2	TRBV5-1	-	TGCGCCAGCAGTTGGACAGGGGGTACCGGGGAGCTGTTTTTT	CASSWTGGTGELFF
TRBD1	TRBJ1-5	TRBV7-2	-	TGTGCCAGCAGCTACACCGGGACAGGGGGGATGCCCCAGCATTTT	CASSYTGTGGMPQHF
TRBD2	TRBJ2-5	TRBV20-1	-	TGCAGTGCTAGTAGGACTAGCAGGTACCAAGAGACCCAGTACTTC	CSASRTSRYQETQYF
TRBD1	TRBJ1-5	TRBV24-1	once	TGTGCCACCAGTGCCTCAACAGGGGTTAGCAATCAGCCCCAGCATTTT	CATSASTGVSNQPQHF
-	TRBJ2-1	TRBV15	-	TGTGCCACCAGCAGAGACTGGGCTAGCCCTCCCAATGAGCAGTTCTTC	CATSRDWASPPNEQFF
TRBD1	TRBJ1-6	TRBV6-5	-	TGTGCCGGATCAACAGGGGATAATTCACCCCTCCACTTT	CAGSTGDNSPLHF
-	TRBJ1-6	TRBV5-6	-	TGTGCCAGCAGCTCGGATTCGGGACAATCCAGACCCCTCCACTTT	CASSSDSGQSRPLHF
TRBD2	TRBJ2-3	TRBV11-3	-	TGTGCCAGCAGCTTAGGGCGGCGGGGGAACACAGATACGCAGTATTTT	CASSLGRRGNTDTQYF
TRBD1	TRBJ1-2	TRBV12-5	-	TGTGCTAGTGGTTCCGGTGCGGGACAGGGGATCTATGGCTACACCTTC	CASGSGAGQGIYGYTF
TRBD2	TRBJ2-1	TRBV3-1/TRBV3-2	-	TGTGCCAGCAGCCCTTCGACTAGCATCAATGAGCAGTTCTTC	CASSPSTSINEQFF
-	TRBJ1-4	TRBV5-8	-	TGTGCCAGCAGTGCTGGGACTGCGGGTAATGAAAAACTGTTTTTT	CASSAGTAGNEKLFF
-	TRBJ1-1	TRBV29-1	-	TGCAGCGTTCGCAGGGCCACTGAAGCTTTCTTT	CSVRRATEAFF
-	TRBJ1-3	TRBV5-6	once	TGTGCCAGCAGCCCGGGCGGGGCGCCACGAAACACCATATATTTT	CASSPGGAPRNTIYF
-	TRBJ1-6	TRBV3-1/TRBV3-2	-	TGTGCCAGCAGCCGGCAGGGGAGGGGATCCTATAATTCACCCCTCCACTTT	CASSRQGRGSYNSPLHF
TRBD2	TRBJ2-3	TRBV5-4	-	TGTGCCAGCAGCCCCGGGGGACTAGCGGGGGGCACAGATACGCAGTATTTT	CASSPGGLAGGTDTQYF
TRBD1	TRBJ1-5	TRBV5-6	-	TGTGCCAGCAGCCTCGGACAGGGGGCCCGAAATCAGCCCCAGCATTTT	CASSLGQGARNQPQHF